The T cell receptor beta chain described here comes from a study of cytomegalovirus exposure and HLA in healthy donors. Germline CDR1 KGHSH, CDR2 LQKENI. The CDR3 totals 14 residues. Trimming removed 3 bases from V and 7 bases from J; junction bases left unmatched: 6. Researchers ran the PCR with 60 Vbeta and 13 Jbeta primers. This table comes from immunoSEQ multiplex PCR, and its TCRdb copy is limited to in-frame clones, with some not included. This sample yields about 55,000 clones, of which more than 75% are seen a single time; roughly 1.5% belongs to the top ten. Nominal health characterized the donors when sampled, though unrecorded immune exposures were likely. Of note for this clone: As yet, its antigen is unknown.

Notes on the study in general: In vitro confirmation showed three CMV-associated chains to be CMV antigen specific. An analysis was carried out at a later point. It showed that HLA-associated TCR beta chains were more clonally expanded than equally common non-associated chains.

The chain joins TRBV18 to TRBJ1-2; 9 positions match TRBD1. Sequenced input: PBMCs. The receptor's source is a female donor in good health and CMV-seronegative. CDR3 amino acids: CASSPPGQGVGYTF. The CDR3 DNA follows: TGTGCCAGCTCACCGCCGGGACAGGGAGTTGGCTACACCTTC.